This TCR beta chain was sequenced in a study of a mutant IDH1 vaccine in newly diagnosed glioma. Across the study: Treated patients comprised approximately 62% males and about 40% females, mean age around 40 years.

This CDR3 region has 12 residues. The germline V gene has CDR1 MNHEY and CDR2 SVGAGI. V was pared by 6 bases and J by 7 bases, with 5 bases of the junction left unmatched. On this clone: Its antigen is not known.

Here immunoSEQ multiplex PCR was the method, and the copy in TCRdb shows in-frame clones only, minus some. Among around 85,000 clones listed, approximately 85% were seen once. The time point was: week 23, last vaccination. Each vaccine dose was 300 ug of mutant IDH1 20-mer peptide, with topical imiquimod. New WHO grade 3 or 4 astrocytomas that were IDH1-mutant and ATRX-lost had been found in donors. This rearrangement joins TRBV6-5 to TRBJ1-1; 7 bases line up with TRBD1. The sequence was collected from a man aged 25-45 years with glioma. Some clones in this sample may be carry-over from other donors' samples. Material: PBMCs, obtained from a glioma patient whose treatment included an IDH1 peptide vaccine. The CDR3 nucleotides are TGTGCCAGCAGCAGAACAGGGGTTGAAGCTTTCTTT. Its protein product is CASSRTGVEAFF.